This T cell receptor (beta chain) was profiled in a study of cytomegalovirus exposure and HLA in healthy donors. Study-level background: A preliminary data release comprised 80 million or so unique TCRs obtained from HLA-typed donors.

This PCR relied on a set of 60 Vbeta primers and 13 Jbeta primers. The authors' processing: Per a later analysis, the number of unique TCR beta chains was approximately 80 million, of which 10 million to 11 million were shared. Only in-frame clones appear in the TCRdb table, and some are missing; sequencing was by immunoSEQ multiplex PCR. That table is the source of V, J and clone size, and D and trimming were worked out from the DNA. Its table records approximately 150,000 clones. The CDR3 sequence is 17 residues long. Germline V gene lookup returns CDR1 MNHEY and CDR2 SMNVEV (reference sequence). The ends lost 3 bases at V and 0 bases at J; junction bases unmatched: 10.

The material sequenced was PBMCs. This TCR derives from a male donor in good health and CMV-seronegative. The chain combines TRBV27 with TRBJ1-1; 7 bases map to TRBD1. The CDR3 region has the DNA TGTGCCAGCAGTTTCTCACCGGGACAGCCTATGAACACTGAAGCTTTCTTT. This gives the protein CASSFSPGQPMNTEAFF.